Following are 14 T cell receptor beta chains from one sample sequenced in a study of blood T cell repertoires in COVID-19. Produced via immunoSEQ multiplex PCR; TCRdb's table is partial and in-frame only. This repertoire shows about 170,000 clones, around 80% found once; its top ten account for 8% to 9.5%. The specimen sequenced was peripheral blood. The receptors were gathered from a man aged 55-75 years with acute or convalescent COVID-19.

The chain links TRBV4-3 to TRBJ1-2, with 10 nucleotides matching TRBD1. The junction had 9 bases not matched to a gene; V was cut back by 3 bases and J by 8 bases. The CDR3 is 15 residues long. Germline V gene lookup returns CDR1 LGHNA and CDR2 YSLEER. The CDR3 protein is CASSQYPGQGTGYTF. DNA for the CDR3: TGCGCCAGCAGCCAGTATCCGGGACAGGGGACGGGCTACACCTTC.

This chain joins TRBV6-6 and TRBJ1-2; 8 nucleotides agree with TRBD1. Germline V gene lookup returns CDR1 MNHNY and CDR2 SVGAGI (reference sequence). This CDR3 spans 15 amino acids. V lost 5 bases to trimming and J lost 2 bases; unmatched junction nucleotides: 7. CDR3 sequence: CASSPRQGLNYGYTF. The CDR3 DNA follows: TGTGCCAGCAGTCCCCGACAGGGGTTAAACTATGGCTACACCTTC.

This clone appeared a single time. This rearrangement joins TRBV5-5 to TRBJ2-1; possibly TRBD1 for D (6 bases). The germline CDR1 and CDR2 sequences are SGHKS and YYEKEE (reference sequence). This CDR3 contains 15 residues. Trimming shortened V by 1 base and J by 0 bases, and 8 bases separated the two germline ends. Written as DNA, the CDR3 is TGTGCCAGCAGCTTGTCAGGGGTCTCCTACAATGAGCAGTTCTTC. Its translation is CASSLSGVSYNEQFF.

This chain joins TRBV7-3 and TRBJ2-3, with no clear D. Germline V gene lookup returns CDR1 SGHTA and CDR2 FQGTGA. The CDR3 is made up of 13 amino acids. V was trimmed by 5 bases and J by 0 bases, leaving 6 bases between them. The CDR3 DNA reads TGTGCCAGCAGCCCCTCGAGCACAGATACGCAGTATTTT. It yields the protein CASSPSSTDTQYF.

The rearrangement links TRBV12-3 or TRBV12-4 to TRBJ2-1; D is perhaps TRBD1 (5 bases). Trimming cost V 5 bases and J 7 bases, with 12 bases left between them. The CDR3 has 13 amino acids. CDR3 amino acids: CASSDSTENEQFF. The DNA for the CDR3 is TGTGCCAGCAGTGACAGTACAGAGAATGAGCAGTTCTTC.

Remarks on this clone: At one end the junction does not follow the germline gene, possibly because of a read error. The chain has TRBV7-7 and TRBJ2-7; 12 bases are a match to TRBD2. This CDR3 is built from 16 residues. The V gene's germline CDR1 is SSHAT and CDR2 FNYEAQ (reference sequence). CDR3 nucleotide sequence: TGTGCTAGCAGCCCTGGACTAGCGGGGAGCTCCTACGAGCAGTACTTC. Translating it yields CASSPGLAGSSYEQYF.

The chain is built from TRBV29-1 and TRBJ1-1; no definite D call. The germline V gene encodes CDR1 SQVTM and CDR2 ANQGSEA. This CDR3 is 12 amino acids long. V lost 7 bases, J lost 3 bases, and 12 bases lay in between. CDR3: CSAEVGDTEAFF. CDR3 sequence (DNA): TGCAGCGCCGAGGTAGGAGACACTGAAGCTTTCTTT.

The J gene is TRBJ1-3, the V gene TRBV4-2; D ambiguous. V was pared by 0 bases and J by 2 bases, with 14 bases between. CDR3 length equals 17 residues. Germline CDR1 reads LGHNA; CDR2 reads YNFKEQ. CDR3 sequence: CASSQDYARRTGNTIYF. The CDR3 nucleotides read TGTGCCAGCAGCCAAGATTACGCTCGTAGAACTGGAAACACCATATATTTT.

The chain employs TRBV5-1 and TRBJ2-2; no definite D call. The CDR3 is made up of 16 amino acids. V was pared by 0 bases and J by 6 bases, with 15 bases between. CDR1 and CDR2 (germline): SGHRS, YFSETQ. The CDR3 DNA sequence: TGCGCCAGCAGCTTGGATTACACCTTACAATCCGGGGAGCTGTTTTTT. Translated: CASSLDYTLQSGELFF.

V gene TRBV6-5 combines with J gene TRBJ1-5; D might be TRBD1 (6 bases). V gave up 7 bases and J gave up 0 bases, with 10 bases separating them. This CDR3 comprises 14 residues. The V gene's germline CDR1 is MNHEY and CDR2 SVGAGI. CDR3 nucleotide sequence: TGTGCCAGCAACCACAGGGATAGCAATCAGCCCCAGCATTTT. This encodes CASNHRDSNQPQHF.

This clone was seen only a few times. The V call is TRBV3-1 (or the pseudogene TRBV3-2), the J call TRBJ2-6, with TRBD2 matching 8 bases. The V gene's germline CDR1 is LGHDT and CDR2 YNNKEL (reference sequence). Trimming cost V 3 bases and J 0 bases; bases outside gene matches: 7. The CDR3 length is 18 residues. CDR3: CASSQGAGALSGANVLTF. The CDR3 nucleotides are TGTGCCAGCAGCCAGGGAGCGGGGGCCCTCTCTGGGGCCAACGTCCTGACTTTC.

This clone occurred once. The genes are TRBV11-2 and TRBJ1-2; tentative D call: TRBD1 (5 bases). The V and J ends lost 5 bases and 7 bases respectively, with 20 bases between them. Germline-derived CDR1 and CDR2 are SGHAT and FQNNGV. There are 15 residues in the CDR3. CDR3 DNA: TGTGCCAGCAGCCCCCTCCGCGGGACGGGAGGTGGCTACACCTTC. Protein: CASSPLRGTGGGYTF.

J is TRBJ2-2 and V is TRBV3-1 (or the pseudogene TRBV3-2); 8 bases match TRBD1. V was pared by 0 bases and J by 6 bases, with 6 bases of the junction left unmatched. CDR3 length: 16 residues. Germline-derived CDR1 and CDR2 are LGHDT and YNNKEL (reference sequence). The CDR3 coding sequence is TGTGCCAGCAGCCAAGAGTCCAGGGGGCAAGCCGGGGAGCTGTTTTTT. This encodes CASSQESRGQAGELFF.

This rearrangement joins TRBV15 to TRBJ1-1, with D unclear. CDR3 size: 15 residues. Germline V CDR1 and CDR2: LNHNV, YYDKDF (reference sequence). The V end lost 4 bases, the J end lost 1 base, and 13 bases lay between the germline ends. The CDR3 sequence: CATSTDRSQNTEAFF. In DNA, the CDR3 is TGTGCCACCAGCACGGATCGGAGCCAGAACACTGAAGCTTTCTTT.